This T cell receptor (beta chain) emerged from a study of technical replicates of blood from several donors. Per germline, CDR1 SSHAT and CDR2 FNYEAQ (reference sequence). Trimming removed 5 bases from V and 4 bases from J, with 15 bases in between. This CDR3 comprises 14 residues. Clones were read by immunoSEQ multiplex PCR, and TCRdb kept only the in-frame ones, dropping some. The sample shows around 13,000 clones, roughly 77% of them seen only once. Specimen: PBMCs. The TCR sequence derives from a human donor in good health. V usage is TRBV7-7 and J usage is TRBJ2-7; maybe TRBD1 (7 bases). CDR3 residues: CASSAGGRGYEQYF. CDR3 bases: TGTGCCAGCAGCGCAGGGGGGCGCGGGTACGAGCAGTACTTC.